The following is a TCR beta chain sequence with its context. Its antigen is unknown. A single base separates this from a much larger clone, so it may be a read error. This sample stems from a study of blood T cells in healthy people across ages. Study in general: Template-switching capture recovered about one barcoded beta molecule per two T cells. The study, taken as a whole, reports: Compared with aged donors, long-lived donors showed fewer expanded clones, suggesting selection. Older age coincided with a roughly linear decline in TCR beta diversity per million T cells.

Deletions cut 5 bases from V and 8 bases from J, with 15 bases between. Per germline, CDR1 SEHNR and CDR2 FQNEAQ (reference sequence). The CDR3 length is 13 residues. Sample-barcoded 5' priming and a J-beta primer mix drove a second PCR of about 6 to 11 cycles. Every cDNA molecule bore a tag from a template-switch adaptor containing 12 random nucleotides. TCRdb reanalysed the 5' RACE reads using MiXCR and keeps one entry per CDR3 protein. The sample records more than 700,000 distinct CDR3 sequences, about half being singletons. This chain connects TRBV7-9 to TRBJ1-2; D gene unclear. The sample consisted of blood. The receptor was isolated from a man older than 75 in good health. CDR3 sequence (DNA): TGTGCCAGCAGCCCATCAGACTGTAGGGGCTACACCTTC. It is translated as CASSPSDCRGYTF.